This T cell receptor (beta chain) was identified in a study of T-cell reconstitution after alpha-beta-depleted transplantation in children. This clonotype was counted many times. The CDR3 consists of 14 residues. Trimming removed 0 bases from V and 8 bases from J, with 13 bases in between. Germline values: CDR1 LNHNV, CDR2 YYDKDF (reference sequence). Unique molecular identifiers were built into the TCRbeta library. Each CDR3 protein is one row after TCRdb ran MiXCR on the PCR reads. Here the sample spans 350,000 to 450,000 distinct CDR3 sequences, about an eighth being singletons. This receptor was taken from a human donor who donated a stem cell graft to a child with Fanconi anemia. Sample: PBMCs, taken from the stem cell graft. V gene TRBV15 combines with J gene TRBJ1-1; possible D gene TRBD1, 5 bases. The CDR3 loop reads CATSRDSGEYEAFF. The CDR3 DNA follows: TGTGCCACCAGCAGAGATTCGGGGGAGTACGAAGCTTTCTTT.